This is a list of T cell receptor beta chains from one sample in a study of T cell responses to AZD1222 COVID-19 vaccine. Some clones are missing from TCRdb's copy, which holds only in-frame ones; the method was immunoSEQ multiplex PCR. Found here are approximately 110,000 clones, 85% to 90% of them singletons; the top ten hold more than 6.5%. Material: peripheral blood, obtained on day 0 of AZD1222 vaccination. The receptors originated from an adult in good health. Each CDR3 is given with its conserved first and last residue. Each record gives: clone size, D gene, V gene, J gene, CDR3 DNA, CDR3 protein. The D gene is left open where the match is weak. The size field is filled for only some rows; it gives once, few, many or a size class.

-	-	TRBV5-1	TRBJ2-1	TGCGCCAGCAGCTATGAGCAGAGCTCCTACAATGAGCAGTTCTTC	CASSYEQSSYNEQFF
-	-	TRBV7-8	TRBJ1-1	TGTGCCAGCAGCCCCGGGCGCGGGACTGAAGCTTTCTTT	CASSPGRGTEAFF
once	TRBD1	TRBV12-3/TRBV12-4	TRBJ2-1	TGTGCCAGCAGTTCGCGTGGGACAGCAGAGCAGTTCTTC	CASSSRGTAEQFF
-	TRBD1	TRBV19	TRBJ2-5	TGTGCCAGTAGTTCACACTACAGGGGTTCGGGGGAGACCCAGTACTTC	CASSSHYRGSGETQYF
-	TRBD1	TRBV7-9	TRBJ1-4	TGTGCCAGCAGCCTAACCACCGGGACAGGGGGCGAAAAACTGTTTTTT	CASSLTTGTGGEKLFF
-	-	TRBV12-1	TRBJ2-7	TGTGCCAGCAGCTTGCTTCCATTCTCCTACGAGCAGTACTTC	CASSLLPFSYEQYF
-	-	TRBV2	TRBJ2-7	TGTGCCAGCAGTCATGGCGGCCACGGCCAAAACTTCTACGAGCAGTACTTC	CASSHGGHGQNFYEQYF
-	-	TRBV30	TRBJ1-1	TGTGCCTGGAGTGTAGGGGCGGCCACTGAAGCTTTCTTT	CAWSVGAATEAFF
-	TRBD1	TRBV28	TRBJ2-1	TGTGCCAGCAGGACGACAGGGGGCTATGAGCAGTTCTTC	CASRTTGGYEQFF
-	-	TRBV30	TRBJ1-6	TGTGCCTGGAGAGAGGGGGGGTCCGGTCTCCCCTCACCCCTCCACTTT	CAWREGGSGLPSPLHF
-	TRBD1	TRBV28	TRBJ2-7	TGTGCCAGCAGTTCGACAGGGGGCTCCTACGAGCAGTACTTC	CASSSTGGSYEQYF
-	TRBD2	TRBV9	TRBJ2-1	TGTGCCAGCAGCGTAGCGGGGGGGCCGGCTGGTGAGCAGTTCTTC	CASSVAGGPAGEQFF
-	-	TRBV19	TRBJ2-1	TGTGCCAGTAGTATACAGGACTGGGCGGGCAATGAGCAGTTCTTC	CASSIQDWAGNEQFF
-	-	TRBV7-8	TRBJ1-3	TGTGCCAGCAGCCGAGAGGGGCGGAGGAACTCTGGAAACACCATATATTTT	CASSREGRRNSGNTIYF
once	-	TRBV7-2	TRBJ1-1	TGTGCCAGCAGCTCTACCGGGGGGGGGAACACTGAAGCTTTCTTT	CASSSTGGGNTEAFF
-	-	TRBV19	TRBJ1-5	TGTGCCAGTAGTAGGGGGCTGCGAGGAAATCAGCCCCAGCATTTT	CASSRGLRGNQPQHF
-	-	TRBV7-3	TRBJ2-4	TGTGCCAGCAGCTCCACCGGGACCGGGGGCATTCAGTACTTC	CASSSTGTGGIQYF
-	-	TRBV5-1	TRBJ2-1	TGCGCCAGCAGCTTGGACTTGGGGGCAAGCAATGAGCAGTTCTTC	CASSLDLGASNEQFF
-	-	TRBV6-5	TRBJ1-4	TGTGCCAGCAGTTATGGACGGCAGAGTGAAAAACTGTTTTTT	CASSYGRQSEKLFF
-	-	TRBV18	TRBJ1-2	TGTGCCAGCTCACCACCGGCCCCCGGTGGCTACACCTTC	CASSPPAPGGYTF
-	TRBD1	TRBV5-1	TRBJ1-6	TGCGCCAGCAGGATGGGACAGGGGACACCCCTCCACTTT	CASRMGQGTPLHF
-	-	TRBV6-5	TRBJ1-1	TGTGCCAGCAGTTACCGGAACACTGAAGCTTTCTTT	CASSYRNTEAFF
-	TRBD2	TRBV14	TRBJ2-7	TGTGCCAGCAGCCAAGATCGGTTCGGCGGGGGGGCGGACGAGCAGTACTTC	CASSQDRFGGGADEQYF
-	TRBD1	TRBV10-3	TRBJ1-1	TGTGCCACCTCCGGGACAGGGGTGAGGTACACTGAAGCTTTCTTT	CATSGTGVRYTEAFF
-	-	TRBV30	TRBJ2-5	TGTGCCTGGAGTTCGGGGCAGCAAGAGACCCAGTACTTC	CAWSSGQQETQYF
few	TRBD1	TRBV10-1	TRBJ1-1	TGCGCCAGCAGGCCCGGGACAGGCCACACTGAAGCTTTCTTT	CASRPGTGHTEAFF
few	-	TRBV5-8	TRBJ2-1	TGTGCCAGCAGCTTCGTTCTACAGGGCTCCTACAATGAGCAGTTCTTC	CASSFVLQGSYNEQFF
-	-	TRBV19	TRBJ2-3	TGTGCCAGTAGTATTGCCCATCCAGATACGCAGTATTTT	CASSIAHPDTQYF
once	-	TRBV4-1	TRBJ2-3	TGCGCCAGCAGCCTCCGGACTGGGAGCACAGATACGCAGTATTTT	CASSLRTGSTDTQYF
-	TRBD2	TRBV14	TRBJ2-1	TGTGCCAGCAGCCAAAAGCGGGGGAGATACAATGAGCAGTTCTTC	CASSQKRGRYNEQFF
-	-	TRBV20-1	TRBJ2-5	TGCAGTGCTAGTGACAGGCCGGAGACCCAGTACTTC	CSASDRPETQYF
-	TRBD2	TRBV5-1	TRBJ2-1	TGCGCCAGCAGCTTGGGCCTTAGCGGGGAGCTCCTTTTCTTC	CASSLGLSGELLFF
-	-	TRBV6-5	TRBJ2-7	TGTGCCAGCAGTCCGTCGCGGGGAGCCTACGAGCAGTACTTC	CASSPSRGAYEQYF
once	TRBD2	TRBV19	TRBJ2-1	TGTGCCAGTAGTTCGTTGACTAGCGGGAGCTACAATGAGCAGTTCTTC	CASSSLTSGSYNEQFF
few	-	TRBV10-3	TRBJ2-7	TGTGCCATCAAGGCTGACTCCTACGAGCAGTACTTC	CAIKADSYEQYF
-	-	TRBV18	TRBJ1-5	TGTGCCAGCTCGCCATCGGGACGGAATAGCAATCAGCCCCAGCATTTT	CASSPSGRNSNQPQHF
-	-	TRBV21-1	TRBJ1-1	TGTGCCAGCAGCGGAGGGACGGGGGGGAACACTGAAGCTTTCTTT	CASSGGTGGNTEAFF
-	-	TRBV7-2	TRBJ2-7	TGTGCCAGCAGCTTAGGAGGGATCCAAGCTACCCGCTACGAGCAGTACTTC	CASSLGGIQATRYEQYF
-	-	TRBV4-2	TRBJ2-3	TGTGCCAGCAGCCAAGATGGAGCGGGTTCTAGCACAGATACGCAGTATTTT	CASSQDGAGSSTDTQYF
-	TRBD1	TRBV7-9	TRBJ1-1	TGTGCCAGCAGCGCGGGACAGGCCAACACTGAAGCTTTCTTT	CASSAGQANTEAFF
few	-	TRBV27	TRBJ1-4	TGTGCCAGCAGTCCCGAGTTGAACCTAGCAACTAATGAAAAACTGTTTTTT	CASSPELNLATNEKLFF
-	-	TRBV7-6	TRBJ2-3	TGTGCCAGCAGTAATACAGGGCCCACAGATACGCAGTATTTT	CASSNTGPTDTQYF
-	-	TRBV6-1	TRBJ1-1	TGTGCCAGCAGTGAAGTGGGCGCCACTGAAGCTTTCTTT	CASSEVGATEAFF
-	-	TRBV6-2/TRBV6-3	TRBJ1-2	TGTGCCAGCAGTTACGGGGGGAACTATGGCTACACCTTC	CASSYGGNYGYTF
once	TRBD2	TRBV6-1	TRBJ2-3	TGTGCCAGCAGTCAAGCGGGAGGCCTAGCCGCAGATACGCAGTATTTT	CASSQAGGLAADTQYF
-	-	TRBV18	TRBJ2-6	TGTGCCAGCTCACCAAAACTCAGCTCTGGGGCCAACGTCCTGACTTTC	CASSPKLSSGANVLTF
-	-	TRBV7-7	TRBJ2-5	TGTGCCAGCAGCTGGATAGGGACTCCGGGGGAGACCCAGTACTTC	CASSWIGTPGETQYF
-	TRBD1	TRBV6-4	TRBJ2-1	TGTGCCAGCAGTCCGGGACAGGGAGGTAATGAGCAGTTCTTC	CASSPGQGGNEQFF
-	TRBD1	TRBV5-4	TRBJ2-7	TGTGCCAGCAGCTGGGACAGGGAGGGAGAGCAGTACTTC	CASSWDREGEQYF
once	TRBD1	TRBV6-5	TRBJ1-4	TGTGCCAGCAGCACCGGGACAGGGGGCGAAAAACTGTTTTTT	CASSTGTGGEKLFF
-	-	TRBV18	TRBJ2-7	TGTGCCAGCTCACGTAATACCGGGAACCTCCAATACGAGCAGTACTTC	CASSRNTGNLQYEQYF
-	-	TRBV19	TRBJ1-5	TGTGCCAGTAGTTACAGACCTAGCAATCAGCCCCAGCATTTT	CASSYRPSNQPQHF
-	-	TRBV11-3	TRBJ1-3	TGTGCCAGGCGCAGCGGGGCTGCTGGAAACACCATATATTTT	CARRSGAAGNTIYF
-	-	TRBV7-2	TRBJ1-3	TGTGCCAGCAGCTTACAGGGCACTTCCATATATTTT	CASSLQGTSIYF
-	-	TRBV5-1	TRBJ2-1	TGCGCCAGCAGCTCTGGGTCAGGGACCTACAATGAGCAGTTCTTC	CASSSGSGTYNEQFF
-	-	TRBV5-4	TRBJ1-2	TGTGCCAGCAGCCCGGGACTGACCGACTATGGCTACACCTTC	CASSPGLTDYGYTF
-	-	TRBV5-1	TRBJ1-1	TGCGCCAGCAGCTTGAGGACGGGGAACACTGAAGCTTTCTTT	CASSLRTGNTEAFF